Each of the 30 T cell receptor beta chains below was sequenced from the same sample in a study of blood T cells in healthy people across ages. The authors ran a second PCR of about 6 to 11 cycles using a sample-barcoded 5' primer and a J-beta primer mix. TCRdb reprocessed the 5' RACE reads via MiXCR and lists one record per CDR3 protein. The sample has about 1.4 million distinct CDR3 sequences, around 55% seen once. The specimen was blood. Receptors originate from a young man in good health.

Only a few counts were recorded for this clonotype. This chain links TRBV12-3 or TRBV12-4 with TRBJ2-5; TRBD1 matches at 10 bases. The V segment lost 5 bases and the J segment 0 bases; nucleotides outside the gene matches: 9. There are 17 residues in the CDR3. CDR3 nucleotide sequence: TGTGCCAGCAGTCCGGACAGGGGGTCTTGGTACCAAGAGACCCAGTACTTC. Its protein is CASSPDRGSWYQETQYF.

Here the CDR3 DNA reads TGTGCCAGCAGGAAGGCCGGGCCTTACAATGAGCAGTTCTTC. It codes for CASRKAGPYNEQFF. The chain uses TRBV6-5 and TRBJ2-1; the D is unclear. The CDR3 spans 14 residues. CDR1 and CDR2 (germline): MNHEY, SVGAGI. The V gene lost 6 bases and the J gene lost 4 bases, with 13 bases spanning the gap.

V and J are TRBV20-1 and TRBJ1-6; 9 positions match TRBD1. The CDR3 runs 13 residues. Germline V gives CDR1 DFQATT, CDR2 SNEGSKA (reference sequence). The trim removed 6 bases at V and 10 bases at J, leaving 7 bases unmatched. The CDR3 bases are TGCAGTGCAACACAGGGGGCGGGATCACCCCTCCACTTT. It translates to CSATQGAGSPLHF.

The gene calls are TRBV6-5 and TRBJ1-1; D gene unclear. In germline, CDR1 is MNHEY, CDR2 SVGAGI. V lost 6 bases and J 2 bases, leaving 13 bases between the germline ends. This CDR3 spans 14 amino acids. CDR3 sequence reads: CASRRLDGNTEAFF. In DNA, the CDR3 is TGTGCCAGCAGACGGCTAGACGGCAACACTGAAGCTTTCTTT.

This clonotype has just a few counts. CDR3 in amino acids: CASSQGSVREQYF. CDR3 sequence (DNA): TGTGCCAGCAGCCAAGGATCTGTCCGCGAGCAGTACTTC. The rearrangement links TRBV4-2 to TRBJ2-7; D unresolved. CDR1 and CDR2 (germline): LGHNA, YNFKEQ. The ends were cut back, 1 base at V and 6 bases at J, with 10 bases in the middle. The CDR3 has 13 amino acids.

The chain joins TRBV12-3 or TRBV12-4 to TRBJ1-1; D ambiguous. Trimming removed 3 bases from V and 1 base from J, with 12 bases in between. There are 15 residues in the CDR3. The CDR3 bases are TGTGCCAGCAGTTTTCACGGACGGGGGAACACTGAAGCTTTCTTT. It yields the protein CASSFHGRGNTEAFF.

The CDR3 nucleotides read TGTGCCACCAGCAGAGACAGGGGAAATGGCTACACCTTC. Protein sequence: CATSRDRGNGYTF. This chain links TRBV15 with TRBJ1-2; TRBD1 is a possible D gene (6 bases). This CDR3 region has 13 residues. Germline V gene data show CDR1 as LNHNV and CDR2 as YYDKDF (reference sequence). The V and J ends lost 0 bases and 6 bases respectively, with 8 bases between them.

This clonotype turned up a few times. The CDR3 sequence: CSVEELGDSGETQYF. CDR3 DNA sequence: TGCAGCGTTGAAGAGCTCGGGGATTCAGGAGAGACCCAGTACTTC. The chain uses TRBV29-1 and TRBJ2-5, with a tentative D call TRBD2 (5 bases). Looked up from germline, CDR1 is SQVTM and CDR2 is ANQGSEA. The length of the CDR3 is 15 residues. Trimming left V 0 bases short and J 4 bases short, with 15 bases between.

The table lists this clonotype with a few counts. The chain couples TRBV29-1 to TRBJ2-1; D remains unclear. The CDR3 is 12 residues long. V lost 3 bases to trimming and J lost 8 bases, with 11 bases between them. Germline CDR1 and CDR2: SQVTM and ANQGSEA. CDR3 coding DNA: TGCAGCGTTGAGGCAGGTTTAGATGAGCAGTTCTTC. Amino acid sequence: CSVEAGLDEQFF.

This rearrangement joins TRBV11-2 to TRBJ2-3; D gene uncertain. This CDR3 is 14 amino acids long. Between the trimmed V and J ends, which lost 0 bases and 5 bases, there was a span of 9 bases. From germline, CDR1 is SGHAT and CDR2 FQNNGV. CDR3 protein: CASSLDDPLDTQYF. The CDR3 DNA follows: TGTGCCAGCAGCTTAGACGATCCGTTAGATACGCAGTATTTT.

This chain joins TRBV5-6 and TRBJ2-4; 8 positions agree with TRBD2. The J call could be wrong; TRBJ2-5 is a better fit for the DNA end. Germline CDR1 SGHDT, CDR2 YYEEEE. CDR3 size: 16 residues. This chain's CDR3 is CASSQPTSGYGETQYF. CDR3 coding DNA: TGTGCCAGCAGCCAACCAACTAGCGGATACGGGGAGACCCAGTACTTC.

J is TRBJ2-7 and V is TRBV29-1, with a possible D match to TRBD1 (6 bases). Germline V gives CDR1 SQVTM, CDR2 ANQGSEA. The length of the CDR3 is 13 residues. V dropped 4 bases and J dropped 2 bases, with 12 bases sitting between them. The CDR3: CSVVGGQAYEQYF. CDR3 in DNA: TGCAGCGTTGTAGGGGGACAAGCCTACGAGCAGTACTTC.

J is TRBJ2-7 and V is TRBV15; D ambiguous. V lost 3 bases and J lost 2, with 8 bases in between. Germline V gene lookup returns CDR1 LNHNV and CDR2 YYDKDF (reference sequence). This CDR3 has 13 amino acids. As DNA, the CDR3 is TGTGCCACCAGCAGGGAAGGGCCCTACGAGCAGTACTTC. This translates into CATSREGPYEQYF.

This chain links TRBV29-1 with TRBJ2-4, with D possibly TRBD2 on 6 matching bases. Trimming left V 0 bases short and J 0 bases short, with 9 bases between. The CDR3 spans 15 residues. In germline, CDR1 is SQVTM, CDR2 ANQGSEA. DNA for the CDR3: TGCAGCGTTGAAGAGGTGGGACTAGCCAAAAACATTCAGTACTTC. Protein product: CSVEEVGLAKNIQYF.

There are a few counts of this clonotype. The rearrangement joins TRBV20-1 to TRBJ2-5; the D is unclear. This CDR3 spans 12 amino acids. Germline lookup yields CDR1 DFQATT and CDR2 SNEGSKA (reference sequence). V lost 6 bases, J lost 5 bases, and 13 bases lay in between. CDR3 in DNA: TGCAGTGCCGACCCAAACATGGAGACCCAGTACTTC. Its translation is CSADPNMETQYF.

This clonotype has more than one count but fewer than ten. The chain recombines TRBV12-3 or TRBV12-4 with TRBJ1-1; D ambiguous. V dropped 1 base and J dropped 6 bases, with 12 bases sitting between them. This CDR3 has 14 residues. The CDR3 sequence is CASSLEGAASEAFF. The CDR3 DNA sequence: TGTGCCAGCAGTTTAGAGGGAGCGGCGTCTGAAGCTTTCTTT.

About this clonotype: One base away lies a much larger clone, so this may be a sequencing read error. The CDR3 sequence is CASSFTRSSSEQYF. The CDR3 DNA sequence: TGTGCCAGCAGTTTTACACGAAGCTCCTCCGAGCAGTACTTC. The J gene is TRBJ2-5, the V gene TRBV27; D gene ambiguous. The J call may be faulty, since TRBJ2-7 better matches the DNA end. This CDR3 is built from 14 residues. Germline loops: CDR1 MNHEY, CDR2 SMNVEV (reference sequence).

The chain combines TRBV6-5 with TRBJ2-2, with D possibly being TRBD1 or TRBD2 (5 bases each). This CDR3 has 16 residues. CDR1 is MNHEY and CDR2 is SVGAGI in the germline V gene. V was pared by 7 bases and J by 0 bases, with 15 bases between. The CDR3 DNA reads TGTGCCAGCACCCTCTCCGGGGCCGCGAACACCGGGGAGCTGTTTTTT. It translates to CASTLSGAANTGELFF.

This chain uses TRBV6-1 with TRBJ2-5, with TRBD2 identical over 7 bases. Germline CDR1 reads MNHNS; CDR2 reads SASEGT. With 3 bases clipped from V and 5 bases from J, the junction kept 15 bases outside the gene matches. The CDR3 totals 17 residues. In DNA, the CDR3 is TGTGCCAGCAGTGACGAGGGAATGGGAGGGATCGGGGAGACCCAGTACTTC. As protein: CASSDEGMGGIGETQYF.

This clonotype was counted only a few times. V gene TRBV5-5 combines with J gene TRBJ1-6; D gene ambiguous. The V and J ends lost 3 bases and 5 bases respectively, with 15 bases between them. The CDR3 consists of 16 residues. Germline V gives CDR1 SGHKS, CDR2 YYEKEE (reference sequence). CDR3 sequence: CASSSGPERNNSPLHF. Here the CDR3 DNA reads TGTGCCAGCAGCTCCGGCCCGGAGAGAAATAATTCACCCCTCCACTTT.

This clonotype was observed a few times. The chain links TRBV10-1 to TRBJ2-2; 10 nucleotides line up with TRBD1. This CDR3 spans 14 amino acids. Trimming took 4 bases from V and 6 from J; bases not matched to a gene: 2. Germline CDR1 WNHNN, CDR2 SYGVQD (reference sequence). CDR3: CASSAGQGAGELFF. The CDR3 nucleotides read TGCGCCAGCAGTGCCGGACAGGGGGCCGGGGAGCTGTTTTTT.

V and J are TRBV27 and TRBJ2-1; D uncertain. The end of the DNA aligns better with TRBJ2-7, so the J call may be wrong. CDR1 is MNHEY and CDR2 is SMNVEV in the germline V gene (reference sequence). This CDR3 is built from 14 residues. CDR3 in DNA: TGTGCCAGCAGTTTCTGGGCCTCCTACAATGAGCAGTACTTC. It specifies CASSFWASYNEQYF.

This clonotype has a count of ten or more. The CDR3 DNA reads TGTGCCAGCAGCCAGCAGACAGAAAACTATGGCTACACCTTC. This codes for CASSQQTENYGYTF. This chain connects TRBV4-2 to TRBJ1-2, with TRBD1 as a possible D gene (5 bases). Trimming cost V 3 bases and J 2 bases, with 10 bases left between them. The CDR3 is 14 residues long. The germline gives CDR1 LGHNA, CDR2 YNFKEQ.

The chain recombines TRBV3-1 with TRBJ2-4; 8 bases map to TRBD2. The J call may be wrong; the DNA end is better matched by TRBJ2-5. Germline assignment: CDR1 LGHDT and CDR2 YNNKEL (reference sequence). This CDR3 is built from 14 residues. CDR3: CASSRGAGDETQYF. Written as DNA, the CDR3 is TGTGCCAGCAGCCGGGGAGCGGGAGATGAGACCCAGTACTTC.

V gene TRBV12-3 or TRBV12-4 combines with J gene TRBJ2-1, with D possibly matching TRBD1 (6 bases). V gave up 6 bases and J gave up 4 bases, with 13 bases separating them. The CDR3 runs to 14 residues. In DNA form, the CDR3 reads TGTGCCAGCAGCTTGACAGGCATTTACAATGAGCAGTTCTTC. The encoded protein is CASSLTGIYNEQFF.

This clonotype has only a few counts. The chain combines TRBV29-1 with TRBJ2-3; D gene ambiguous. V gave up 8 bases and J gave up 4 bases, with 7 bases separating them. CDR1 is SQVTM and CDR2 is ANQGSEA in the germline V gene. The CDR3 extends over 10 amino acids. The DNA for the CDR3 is TGCAGCTCAAAGTCAGATACGCAGTATTTT. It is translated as CSSKSDTQYF.

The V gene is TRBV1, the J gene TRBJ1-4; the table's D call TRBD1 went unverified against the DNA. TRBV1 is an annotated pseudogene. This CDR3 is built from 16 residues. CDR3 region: CTSSQDPGTGREKLFF. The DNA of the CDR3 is TGCACCAGCAGCCAAGATCCCGGGACGGGGAGGGAAAAACTGTTTTTT.

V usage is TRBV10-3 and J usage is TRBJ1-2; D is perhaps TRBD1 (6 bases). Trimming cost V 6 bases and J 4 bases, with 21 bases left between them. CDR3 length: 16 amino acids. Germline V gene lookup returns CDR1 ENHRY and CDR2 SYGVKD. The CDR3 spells CAISPNFPPDSYGYTF. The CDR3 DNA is TGTGCCATCAGCCCGAACTTCCCCCCGGACAGCTATGGCTACACCTTC.

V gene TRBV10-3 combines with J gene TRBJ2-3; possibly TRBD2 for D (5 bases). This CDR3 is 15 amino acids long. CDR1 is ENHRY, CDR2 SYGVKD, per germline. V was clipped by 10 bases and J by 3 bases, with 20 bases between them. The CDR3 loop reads CATLLDNSETDTQYF. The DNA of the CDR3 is TGTGCCACCCTCTTGGATAATAGCGAGACAGATACGCAGTATTTT.

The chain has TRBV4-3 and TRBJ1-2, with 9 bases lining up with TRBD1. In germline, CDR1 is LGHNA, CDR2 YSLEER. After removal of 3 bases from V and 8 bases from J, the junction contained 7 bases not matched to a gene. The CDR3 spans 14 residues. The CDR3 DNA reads TGCGCCAGCAGCCAGGACAGGGGATCGGAGGGCTACACCTTC. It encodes CASSQDRGSEGYTF.